These 10 T cell receptor beta chains came from one sample sequenced in a study of cytomegalovirus exposure and HLA in healthy donors. The PCR contained 60 Vbeta and 13 Jbeta primers. This table comes from immunoSEQ multiplex PCR, and its TCRdb copy is limited to in-frame clones, with some not included. This sample has about 160,000 clones, with about four fifths found just once. Sample: PBMCs. The receptors were gathered from a human donor in good health.

DNA for the CDR3: TGCGCCAGCAGCTTCTTTTCGCTGGGGAGTCAGCCCCAGCATTTT. Translated: CASSFFSLGSQPQHF. The genes are TRBV5-1 and TRBJ1-5; D ambiguous. Trimming took 2 bases from V and 6 from J, leaving 15 bases between them. CDR3 size: 15 residues. Germline V gene data show CDR1 as SGHRS and CDR2 as YFSETQ.

The chain employs TRBV6-5 and TRBJ2-1; 7 positions agree with TRBD2. Germline trimming cut 10 bases from V and 5 bases from J; bases unmatched to any gene: 8. Germline CDR1 and CDR2: MNHEY and SVGAGI. This CDR3 has 13 residues. CDR3 coding DNA: TGTGCCACCCAAAGCGGGAAGGACAATGAGCAGTTCTTC. Translated: CATQSGKDNEQFF.

The CDR3, as DNA: TGTGCCAGCAGCTTATCCCGGGACAGGGCCGGCTACACCTTC. Encoded protein: CASSLSRDRAGYTF. The V gene is TRBV7-8, the J gene TRBJ1-2, with 9 bases matching TRBD1. Germline V gene data show CDR1 as SGHVS and CDR2 as FQNEAQ. The length of the CDR3 is 14 residues. V shed 2 bases and J 8 bases; nucleotides not matched to a gene: 6. The full variable domain, with the rest looked up from reference TRBV7-8 and TRBJ1-2, is GAGVSQSPRYKVAKRGQDVALRCDPISGHVSLFWYQQALGQGPEFLTYFQNEAQLDKSGLPSDRFFAERPEGSVSTLKIQRTQQEDSAVYLCASSLSRDRAGYTFGSGTRLTVV.

This clone was recorded a few times. The rearrangement joins TRBV11-1 to TRBJ2-7; D gene uncertain. The CDR3 extends over 12 amino acids. Germline-derived CDR1 and CDR2 are SGHAT and FQDESV (reference sequence). Trimming took off 3 bases at V and 5 bases at J, with 8 bases between the two ends. This CDR3 is CASSFLTDEQYF. The CDR3 nucleotides are TGTGCCAGCAGCTTTCTTACAGACGAGCAGTACTTC. The full variable domain, its missing parts supplied by reference TRBV11-1 and TRBJ2-7, is EAEVAQSPRYKITEKSQAVAFWCDPISGHATLYWYRQILGQGPELLVQFQDESVVDDSQLPKDRFSAERLKGVDSTLKIQPAELGDSAMYLCASSFLTDEQYFGPGTRLTVT.

This chain joins TRBV4-1 and TRBJ2-3, with TRBD2 matching over 7 bases. Germline V gives CDR1 MGHRA, CDR2 YSYEKL. Germline trimming cut 0 bases from V and 7 bases from J; bases unmatched to any gene: 19. This CDR3 has 19 amino acids. The CDR3 DNA reads as TGCGCCAGCAGCCAAGAACGGCGGAGCGCGGGAGAGAGGGGACATACGCAGTATTTT. Its protein product is CASSQERRSAGERGHTQYF.

The CDR3, as DNA: TGTGCCAGTAGTATAGGCGGGGGCTGGGAGACCCAGTACTTC. Residues: CASSIGGGWETQYF. This chain links TRBV19 with TRBJ2-5, with a tentative D call TRBD2 (7 bases). V lost 1 base, J lost 5 bases, and 11 bases lay in between. The germline V gene encodes CDR1 LNHDA and CDR2 SQIVND (reference sequence). There are 14 residues in the CDR3.

The rearrangement joins TRBV6-6 to TRBJ2-5; 7 positions agree with TRBD2. The germline V gene encodes CDR1 MNHNY and CDR2 SVGAGI (reference sequence). V shed 5 bases, J shed 3 bases, and the junction held 3 bases outside the gene matches. The CDR3 length is 13 residues. This CDR3 reads CASSRGVEETQYF. CDR3 coding DNA: TGTGCCAGCAGTCGGGGGGTGGAAGAGACCCAGTACTTC.

A few counts support this clone. The CDR3, as DNA: TGTGCCATCGAAGATCTCGGGGAGGGATTTGGAAACACCATATATTTT. Its protein product is CAIEDLGEGFGNTIYF. This chain connects TRBV10-3 to TRBJ1-3; the D is unclear. V lost 8 bases and J lost 3, with 20 bases in between. The CDR3 covers 16 residues. The germline V gene encodes CDR1 ENHRY and CDR2 SYGVKD.

This clone is a singleton in its sample. The chain joins TRBV5-3 to TRBJ2-2; 8 bases align to TRBD2. TRBV5-3 is placed among ORFs of uncertain function. There are 15 residues in the CDR3. After removal of 6 bases from V and 1 base from J, the junction contained 5 bases not matched to a gene. The CDR3 sequence is CARIRREENTGELFF. The CDR3, as DNA: TGTGCCAGAATCAGGCGGGAGGAGAACACCGGGGAGCTGTTTTTT.

The rearrangement uses TRBV5-1 and TRBJ2-5; 11 bases fit TRBD2. There are 16 residues in the CDR3. Unmatched junction bases numbered 3, after V lost 0 bases and J lost 2 bases. From germline, CDR1 is SGHRS and CDR2 YFSETQ. The CDR3: CASSLVAGGRQETQYF. The DNA for the CDR3 is TGCGCCAGCAGCTTGGTAGCGGGGGGGCGTCAAGAGACCCAGTACTTC.